The rows below give T cell receptor beta chains drawn from one sample of a study of blood T cells in healthy people across ages. TCRdb re-called the 5' RACE reads with MiXCR, one entry per CDR3 protein. The sample contains about 640,000 distinct CDR3 sequences, roughly 58% of which appear only once. Sequenced sample: blood. These receptors came from a man in his 60s in good health. Both conserved end residues are part of each CDR3. D genes are given only for firm matches. For some rows the clone size is stated as once, few or many, or as a class when expanded; others skip it.

TRBV12-3/TRBV12-4	NA	NA	TRBJ1-2	CASSGARVYGYTF	TGTGCCAGCAGTGGGGCCAGGGTCTATGGCTACACCTTC
TRBV7-2	NA	TRBD1	TRBJ1-2	CASSPAPPGGYGYTF	TGTGCCAGCAGCCCAGCGCCTCCAGGGGGCTATGGCTACACCTTC
TRBV5-1	NA	NA	TRBJ1-1	CASSLTGRAFF	TGCGCCAGCAGCTTGACAGGGCGGGCTTTCTTT
TRBV6-6	few	NA	TRBJ2-5	CASSYATGYQETQYF	TGTGCCAGCAGTTACGCCACAGGGTACCAAGAGACCCAGTACTTC
TRBV2	NA	TRBD1	TRBJ2-3	CASGDRGKSDTQYF	TGTGCCAGCGGTGACAGGGGTAAATCAGATACGCAGTATTTT
TRBV13	NA	NA	TRBJ2-5	CASRRVGVETQYF	TGTGCCAGCAGGAGGGTGGGAGTCGAGACCCAGTACTTC
TRBV28	NA	TRBD1	TRBJ2-1	CASSPGDRVDNEQFF	TGTGCCAGCAGTCCCGGGGACAGGGTTGATAATGAGCAGTTCTTC
TRBV5-1	NA	TRBD2	TRBJ2-5	CASSQGTNQETQYF	TGCGCCAGCAGCCAAGGGACTAACCAAGAGACCCAGTACTTC
TRBV5-1	many	NA	TRBJ2-3	CASSFLAGSTDTQYF	NA
TRBV20-1	NA	NA	TRBJ2-5	CSARDSGTASSTQYF	TGCAGTGCTAGAGATTCGGGAACAGCCAGTTCCACCCAGTACTTC
TRBV9	NA	TRBD1	TRBJ2-1	CASSSRTGYGDEQFF	TGTGCCAGCAGCTCAAGGACAGGGTATGGCGATGAGCAGTTCTTC
TRBV20-1	NA	NA	TRBJ2-1	CGMMGLVDNEQFF	TGCGGTATGATGGGTCTGGTTGACAATGAGCAGTTCTTC
TRBV10-3	NA	TRBD2	TRBJ2-5	CAIRTSTSGGQETQYF	TGTGCCATCAGGACCTCAACTAGCGGGGGACAAGAGACCCAGTACTTC
TRBV6-5	NA	TRBD1	TRBJ2-7	CASSKGQGVYYEQYF	TGTGCCAGCAGTAAAGGACAGGGGGTATACTACGAGCAGTACTTC
TRBV12-3/TRBV12-4	NA	NA	TRBJ2-3	CASSPRLGYTQYF	TGTGCCAGCAGTCCACGACTGGGATATACGCAGTATTTT
TRBV5-1	NA	TRBD2	TRBJ2-7	CASSGGLAGLSYEQYF	TGCGCCAGCAGCGGGGGGCTAGCGGGACTATCCTACGAGCAGTACTTC
TRBV7-2	few	TRBD1	TRBJ1-2	CASSLVTGARGGYTF	TGTGCCAGCAGCTTAGTGACAGGGGCCCGAGGAGGCTACACCTTC
TRBV6-1	NA	NA	TRBJ1-1	CASSEGGTNTEAFF	TGTGCCAGCAGTGAAGGGGGAACGAACACTGAAGCTTTCTTT
TRBV4-2	once	NA	TRBJ2-3	CASSQDMVDTQYF	TGTGCCAGCAGCCAAGATATGGTAGATACGCAGTATTTT
TRBV7-2	NA	NA	TRBJ2-7	CASSLWAGPYEQYF	TGTGCCAGCAGCTTGTGGGCGGGCCCCTACGAGCAGTACTTC
TRBV6-1	NA	NA	TRBJ1-6	CASSPVSDYSPLHF	TGTGCCAGCAGTCCCGTCTCGGACTATTCACCCCTCCACTTT
TRBV19	NA	NA	TRBJ2-6	CASSISHSGANVLTF	TGTGCCAGTAGTATATCTCACTCTGGGGCCAACGTCCTGACTTTC
TRBV4-1	NA	NA	TRBJ2-5	CASSRDRTRVRETQYF	TGCGCCAGCAGCCGAGATAGGACCAGGGTACGAGAGACCCAGTACTTC
TRBV5-1	NA	NA	TRBJ2-1	CASSALTSLSYNEQFF	TGCGCCAGCAGCGCCCTAACTAGTCTGTCCTACAATGAGCAGTTCTTC
TRBV20-1	NA	TRBD1	TRBJ1-1	CSARRGQSNTEAFF	TGCAGTGCTAGAAGGGGGCAGTCAAACACTGAAGCTTTCTTT
TRBV20-1	NA	NA	TRBJ2-5	CSARDWRGFQETQYF	TGCAGTGCTAGAGATTGGCGGGGATTCCAAGAGACCCAGTACTTC
TRBV5-1	NA	TRBD1	TRBJ1-1	CASSWTGTNTEAFF	TGCGCCAGCAGCTGGACAGGGACGAACACTGAAGCTTTCTTT
TRBV5-1	NA	NA	TRBJ2-7	CASSRIPGTRYSYEQYF	TGCGCCAGCAGCAGGATTCCCGGGACACGGTACTCCTACGAGCAGTACTTC
TRBV6-2/TRBV6-3	NA	NA	TRBJ1-2	CASSSSSYGYTF	TGTGCCAGCAGCTCCAGCTCCTATGGCTACACCTTC
TRBV20-1	few	TRBD1	TRBJ2-3	CSAGGQGSTDTQYF	TGCAGTGCCGGAGGACAGGGGAGCACAGATACGCAGTATTTT
TRBV12-3/TRBV12-4	NA	NA	TRBJ2-3	CASSLKLAFTDTQYF	TGTGCCAGCAGTTTGAAGCTAGCTTTCACAGATACGCAGTATTTT
TRBV3-1	NA	TRBD1	TRBJ2-1	CASAREGAGLPPYNEQFF	TGTGCCAGCGCGCGAGAGGGGGCGGGCCTCCCTCCCTACAATGAGCAGTTCTTC
TRBV20-1	few	NA	TRBJ2-4	CSARDRGTKNIQYF	TGCAGTGCTAGAGATCGCGGAACCAAAAACATTCAGTACTTC
TRBV18	few	NA	TRBJ2-3	CASSPLGGGTDTQYF	TGTGCCAGCTCACCACTGGGCGGGGGCACAGATACGCAGTATTTT
TRBV12-3/TRBV12-4	NA	NA	TRBJ2-5	CASNVRAFEETQYF	TGTGCCAGCAACGTTAGAGCTTTTGAGGAGACCCAGTACTTC
TRBV6-6	few	TRBD2	TRBJ2-3	CASSPLLAGDTDTQYF	TGTGCCAGCAGTCCCCTTCTAGCGGGGGACACAGATACGCAGTATTTT
TRBV20-1	NA	NA	TRBJ1-1	CSALPPGYDTEAFF	TGCAGTGCGCTCCCCCCAGGTTATGACACTGAAGCTTTCTTT
TRBV3-1	NA	TRBD2	TRBJ2-5	CASSHLSGGVETQYF	TGTGCCAGCAGCCACCTTAGCGGGGGGGTAGAGACCCAGTACTTC
TRBV5-1	NA	NA	TRBJ2-1	CASSLAPPGLSSYNEQFF	TGCGCCAGCAGCTTGGCCCCCCCGGGACTTAGCTCCTACAATGAGCAGTTCTTC
TRBV12-3/TRBV12-4	NA	NA	TRBJ1-5	CASSLALGQPQHF	TGTGCCAGCAGTTTAGCTCTGGGTCAGCCCCAGCATTTT
TRBV5-1	once	NA	TRBJ2-7	CASSCYGANEQYF	TGCGCCAGCAGCTGTTACGGGGCTAACGAGCAGTACTTC
TRBV6-1	NA	TRBD1	TRBJ2-7	CASSKQGESYEQYF	TGTGCCAGCAGCAAACAGGGGGAGTCCTACGAGCAGTACTTC
TRBV12-3/TRBV12-4	NA	TRBD2	TRBJ2-3	CASRASGTSSDTQYF	TGTGCCAGCAGAGCGTCCGGGACTAGCTCAGATACGCAGTATTTT
TRBV25-1	NA	NA	TRBJ2-3	CASSELGRYTDTQYF	TGTGCCAGCAGTGAATTGGGCAGATATACAGATACGCAGTATTTT
TRBV11-2	NA	TRBD2	TRBJ2-1	CASSLGIIGGGANEQFF	TGTGCCAGCAGCTTAGGGATCATCGGCGGGGGGGCCAATGAGCAGTTCTTC
TRBV29-1	NA	NA	TRBJ1-1	CSVSWTGDTEAFF	TGCAGCGTCTCCTGGACTGGGGACACTGAAGCTTTCTTT
TRBV10-3	few	NA	TRBJ1-2	CAISDGGHAYGYTF	TGTGCCATCAGTGATGGGGGACACGCTTATGGCTACACCTTC
TRBV28	NA	TRBD1	TRBJ2-5	CASSSHQTGEETQYF	TGTGCCAGCAGTTCCCACCAAACAGGGGAAGAGACCCAGTACTTC
TRBV2	NA	TRBD1	TRBJ1-2	CASSGDRGNGYTF	TGTGCCAGCAGTGGGGACAGGGGGAATGGCTACACCTTC
TRBV6-4	few	NA	TRBJ2-1	CASSERDTRYNEQFF	TGTGCCAGCAGTGAAAGGGACACCCGCTACAATGAGCAGTTCTTC
TRBV4-2	many	NA	TRBJ2-5	CASSQGVDVYQETQYF	TGTGCCAGCAGCCAAGGAGTAGACGTGTACCAAGAGACCCAGTACTTC
TRBV2	NA	NA	TRBJ2-1	CASTPGFNEQFF	TGTGCCAGCACCCCAGGGTTCAATGAGCAGTTCTTC
TRBV7-2	NA	TRBD2	TRBJ2-1	CASSAIVAGANEQFF	TGTGCCAGCAGCGCTATCGTAGCGGGGGCCAATGAGCAGTTCTTC
TRBV3-1	once	NA	TRBJ2-5	CASSQGYGQETQYF	TGTGCCAGCAGCCAAGGTTACGGCCAAGAGACCCAGTACTTC
TRBV2	few	NA	TRBJ1-6	CASNPDGGAPNSPLHF	TGTGCCAGCAACCCAGATGGGGGGGCTCCCAATTCACCCCTCCACTTT